This entry lists 9 T cell receptor beta chains sequenced from one sample in a study of cytomegalovirus exposure and HLA in healthy donors. This table comes from immunoSEQ multiplex PCR, and its TCRdb copy is limited to in-frame clones, with some not included. The table has some 170,000 clones, 86% seen once. The sequencing input was PBMCs. The receptor source for this set is a man in his late teens or twenties in good health and CMV-seropositive.

The CDR3: CASSQWDRFSEAFF. The CDR3 nucleotides are TGCGCCAGCAGCCAATGGGACAGGTTTTCTGAAGCTTTCTTT. V and J are TRBV4-1 and TRBJ1-1; TRBD1 aligns across 8 bases. Germline trimming cut 2 bases from V and 6 bases from J; bases unmatched to any gene: 5. This CDR3 comprises 14 residues. Germline CDR1 and CDR2: MGHRA and YSYEKL.

This clone was recorded once. The gene calls are TRBV4-1 and TRBJ2-1, with D tentatively TRBD1 (5 bases). Germline V gene data show CDR1 as MGHRA and CDR2 as YSYEKL. V lost 0 bases, J lost 9 bases, and 6 bases lay in between. The CDR3 contains 12 residues. For the CDR3, the DNA is TGCGCCAGCAGCCAAGACAGGGCTGAGCAGTTCTTC. Translation gives CASSQDRAEQFF.

V is TRBV27 and J is TRBJ1-3; D may be TRBD1 (6 bases). Germline lookup yields CDR1 MNHEY and CDR2 SMNVEV (reference sequence). The CDR3 is 15 amino acids. V lost 6 bases, J lost 6 bases, and 18 bases lay in between. The CDR3 DNA follows: TGTGCCAGCAGGAACCTAGGGGGGGCTGCAAACACCATATATTTT. This translates into CASRNLGGAANTIYF.

The chain combines TRBV7-9 with TRBJ2-7; D is perhaps TRBD1 (5 bases). The germline CDR1 and CDR2 sequences are SEHNR and FQNEAQ (reference sequence). Trimming left V 2 bases short and J 5 bases short, with 19 bases between. The CDR3 runs to 16 residues. CDR3 region: CASSLNKGVRWDEQYF. The CDR3 DNA is TGTGCCAGCAGCTTAAATAAAGGGGTTAGATGGGACGAGCAGTACTTC.

This chain joins TRBV12-5 and TRBJ1-5, with 8 bases fitting TRBD1. Germline-derived CDR1 and CDR2 are LGHNT and FRNRAP. V gave up 6 bases and J gave up 1 base; unmatched junction bases: 8. This CDR3 spans 16 amino acids. CDR3 protein: CASGRPDRGSNQPQHF. In DNA, the CDR3 is TGTGCTAGTGGCAGACCCGACAGGGGAAGCAATCAGCCCCAGCATTTT.

The chain is built from TRBV15 and TRBJ1-3; D ambiguous. The CDR3 totals 13 residues. Germline V gene lookup returns CDR1 LNHNV and CDR2 YYDKDF (reference sequence). Trimming took off 8 bases at V and 2 bases at J, with 10 bases between the two ends. CDR3 coding DNA: TGTGCCACCTCTCTAGGCGCTGGAAACACCATATATTTT. Protein sequence: CATSLGAGNTIYF. Looking up the rest from reference TRBV15 and TRBJ1-3 gives the full variable domain: DAMVIQNPRYQVTQFGKPVTLSCSQTLNHNVMYWYQQKSSQAPKLLFHYYDKDFNNEADTPDNFQSRRPNTSFCFLDIRSPGLGDTAMYLCATSLGAGNTIYFGEGSWLTVV.

This clone was recorded a few times. This chain uses TRBV11-1 with TRBJ2-3, with 8 bases aligning to TRBD1. CDR1 and CDR2 from the germline V gene are SGHAT and FQDESV (reference sequence). This CDR3 comprises 17 residues. With V trimmed by 5 bases and J by 1 base, 11 bases remained unmatched. The CDR3 bases are TGTGCCAGCAGCCCCTTCACTCCGGGACAGGGCACAGATACGCAGTATTTT. It translates to CASSPFTPGQGTDTQYF.

J is TRBJ2-2 and V is TRBV27; TRBD1 matches 7 bases. Germline CDR1 reads MNHEY; CDR2 reads SMNVEV (reference sequence). V trimming: 7 bases; J trimming: 4 bases; junction bases outside the gene matches: 12. CDR3 length: 16 residues. In DNA form, the CDR3 reads TGTGCCAGCACCCTAGGACACTCAGGGGGCACCGGGGAGCTGTTTTTT. This translates into CASTLGHSGGTGELFF.

The chain has TRBV6-5 and TRBJ2-1; perhaps TRBD1 as D (5 bases). CDR1 MNHEY and CDR2 SVGAGI come from the germline V gene. V was shortened by 0 bases and J by 5 bases, with 8 bases between the two germline ends. This CDR3 comprises 14 residues. CDR3 DNA sequence: TGTGCCAGCAGTTACTCGGGGCGAGACAATGAGCAGTTCTTC. Translated, it gives CASSYSGRDNEQFF.